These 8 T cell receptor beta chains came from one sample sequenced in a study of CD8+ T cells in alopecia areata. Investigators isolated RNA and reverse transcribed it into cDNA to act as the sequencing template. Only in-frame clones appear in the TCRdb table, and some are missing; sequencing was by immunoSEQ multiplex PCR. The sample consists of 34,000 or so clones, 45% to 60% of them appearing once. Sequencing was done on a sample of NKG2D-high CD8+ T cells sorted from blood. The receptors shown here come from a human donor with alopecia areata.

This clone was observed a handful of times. The CDR3 protein is CASSLGRLETQYF. DNA of the CDR3: TGCGCCAGCAGCTTGGGTCGACTAGAGACGCAGTATTTT. The chain has TRBV5-1 and TRBJ2-3, with D possibly TRBD2 on 6 matching bases. This CDR3 spans 13 amino acids. Germline V lookup: CDR1 SGHRS, CDR2 YFSETQ. With 0 bases removed from V and 9 bases from J, the gap between germline ends came to 11 bases.

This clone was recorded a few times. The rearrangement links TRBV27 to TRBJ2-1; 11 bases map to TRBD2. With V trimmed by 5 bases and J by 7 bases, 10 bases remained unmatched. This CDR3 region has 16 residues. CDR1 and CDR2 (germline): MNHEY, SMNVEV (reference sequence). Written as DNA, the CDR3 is TGTGCCAGCAGTACCTATAGCGGGAGGGCCGGTAATGAGCAGTTCTTC. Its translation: CASSTYSGRAGNEQFF.

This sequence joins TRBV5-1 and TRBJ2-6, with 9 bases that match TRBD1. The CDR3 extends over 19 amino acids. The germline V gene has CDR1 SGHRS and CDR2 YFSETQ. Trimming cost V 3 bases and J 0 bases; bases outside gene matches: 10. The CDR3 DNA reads TGCGCCAGCAGCTGGACTTGGGACAGGGTCCGCTCTGGGGCCAACGTCCTGACTTTC. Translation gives CASSWTWDRVRSGANVLTF.

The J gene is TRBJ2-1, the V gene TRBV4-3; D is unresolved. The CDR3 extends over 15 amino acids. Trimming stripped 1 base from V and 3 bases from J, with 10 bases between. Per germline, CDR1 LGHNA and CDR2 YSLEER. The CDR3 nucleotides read TGCGCCAGCAGCCAAGGAGTAGCATACTACAATGAGCAGTTCTTC. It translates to CASSQGVAYYNEQFF.

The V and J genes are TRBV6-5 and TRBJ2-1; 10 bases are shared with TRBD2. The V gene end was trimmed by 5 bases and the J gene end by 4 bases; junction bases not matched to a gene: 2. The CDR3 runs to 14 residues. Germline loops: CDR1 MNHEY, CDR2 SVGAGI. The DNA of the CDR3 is TGTGCCAGCAGTCTAGCGGGAGTTTACAATGAGCAGTTCTTC. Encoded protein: CASSLAGVYNEQFF.

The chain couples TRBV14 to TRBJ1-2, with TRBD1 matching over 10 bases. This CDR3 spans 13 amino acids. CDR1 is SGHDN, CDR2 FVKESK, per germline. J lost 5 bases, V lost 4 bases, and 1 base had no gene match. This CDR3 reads CASSPGQGYGYTF. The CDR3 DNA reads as TGTGCCAGCAGCCCGGGACAGGGGTATGGCTACACCTTC. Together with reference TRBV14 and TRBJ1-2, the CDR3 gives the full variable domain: EAGVTQFPSHSVIEKGQTVTLRCDPISGHDNLYWYRRVMGKEIKFLLHFVKESKQDESGMPNNRFLAERTGGTYSTLKVQPAELEDSGVYFCASSPGQGYGYTFGSGTRLTVV.

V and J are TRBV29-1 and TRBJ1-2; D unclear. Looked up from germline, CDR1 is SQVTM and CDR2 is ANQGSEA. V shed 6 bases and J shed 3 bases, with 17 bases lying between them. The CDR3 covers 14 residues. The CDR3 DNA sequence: TGCAGCGTAGCTGGCACCCCAGAGCACTATGGCTACACCTTC. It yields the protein CSVAGTPEHYGYTF.

The CDR3 coding sequence is TGTGCCAGCAGCTTGCGACTAGCGTACAATGAGCAGTTCTTC. Its protein product is CASSLRLAYNEQFF. V and J are TRBV7-8 and TRBJ2-1; 8 nucleotides agree with TRBD2. The CDR3 is 14 residues long. Germline trimming cut 3 bases from V and 4 bases from J; bases unmatched to any gene: 2. Germline V gene sequence: CDR1 SGHVS, CDR2 FQNEAQ.